This T cell receptor (beta chain) was captured by sequencing in a study of blood T cell repertoires in COVID-19. Study overall: Sources were T cells, B-cell-depleted T cells, or PBMCs; the material itself was cDNA or gDNA.

CDR3 size: 13 residues. V lost 2 bases, J lost 8 bases, and 7 bases lay in between. Original processing methods: The assay estimated nucleated cells by amplifying reference gene primers. TCRdb's table, derived via immunoSEQ multiplex PCR, lists solely in-frame clones and lacks some. V and J calls and clone size are as listed in that table; D and trimming were resolved from the DNA. Here the sample spans approximately 160,000 clones, around 86% being singletons. The sequencing sample was made of peripheral blood. The clonotype originates from a man between 65 and 85 years old who had recovered from COVID-19. The rearrangement uses TRBV12-3 or TRBV12-4 and TRBJ1-6, with D possibly being TRBD1 (5 bases). The CDR3 bases are TGTGCCAGCAGTTTAAAAGGGGATTCACCCCTCCACTTT. This gives the protein CASSLKGDSPLHF.